The rows below give T cell receptor beta chains drawn from one sample of a study of OX40 agonist ivuxolimab in advanced cancers. Clones were read by immunoSEQ multiplex PCR, and TCRdb kept only the in-frame ones, dropping some. This table has some 95,000 clones, about 92% appearing once. This specimen consisted of CD4+ or CD8+ T cells sorted from blood, obtained in a trial of the OX40 agonist ivuxolimab. The receptor source for this set is an adult with an advanced solid tumor such as melanoma, head and neck, liver or kidney cancer. Each CDR3 is given with its conserved first and last residue. The D gene is left open where the match is weak. Clone size is stated in some rows and not others, as once, few, many or a class when expanded.

j_gene | len | d_gene | v_gene | abundance | CDR3nt | CDR3aa
TRBJ2-2 | 13 | TRBD1 | TRBV30 | . | TGTGCCTGGAGAAAACAGGGGATCGGGGAGCTGTTTTTT | CAWRKQGIGELFF
TRBJ2-2 | 13 | . | TRBV29-1 | . | TGCAGCGTAGGACTCTCGAACACCGGGGAGCTGTTTTTT | CSVGLSNTGELFF
TRBJ1-3 | 19 | TRBD1 | TRBV23-1 | . | TGCGCCAGCCTCCCGACGGGACAGGATTCCTGGGATCCTGGAAACACCATATATTTT | CASLPTGQDSWDPGNTIYF
TRBJ2-3 | 17 | . | TRBV7-2 | once | TGTGCCAGCAGCTTAGAAATTATGCGGGCGACGGCAGATACGCAGTATTTT | CASSLEIMRATADTQYF
TRBJ1-4 | 16 | . | TRBV5-1 | . | TGCGCCAGCGGGCCTTTTGGGGGAGCAACTAATGAAAAACTGTTTTTT | CASGPFGGATNEKLFF
TRBJ2-1 | 14 | . | TRBV11-2 | . | TGTGCCAGCAGCTTAGCGTGGGTTAACAATGAGCAGTTCTTC | CASSLAWVNNEQFF
TRBJ2-7 | 15 | TRBD2 | TRBV11-3 | once | TGTGCCAGCAGCTTAGTTGCTAGCGGGCCTGATGAGCAGTACTTC | CASSLVASGPDEQYF
TRBJ2-7 | 16 | TRBD2 | TRBV9 | . | TGTGCCAGCAGCCCCGGAATGAAGCGGGGCTCCTACGAGCAGTACTTC | CASSPGMKRGSYEQYF
TRBJ2-7 | 15 | TRBD1 | TRBV6-1 | . | TGTGCCAGCAGCGAACCGGGACAGAAACCCTACGAGCAGTACTTC | CASSEPGQKPYEQYF
TRBJ2-1 | 12 | . | TRBV5-4 | . | TGTGCCAGCAGCTCCACCGGTCATGAGCAGTTCTTC | CASSSTGHEQFF
TRBJ2-1 | 13 | . | TRBV30 | . | TGTGCCTGGAGTGTAGGGGCGCTTATTGAGCAGTTCTTC | CAWSVGALIEQFF
TRBJ2-5 | 15 | TRBD1 | TRBV11-1 | . | TGTGCCAGCAGCCTAGGGACAGGGGGTCAAGAGACCCAGTACTTC | CASSLGTGGQETQYF
TRBJ2-3 | 15 | TRBD2 | TRBV7-3 | . | TGTGCCAGCAGCTCCTCGGGGGGGCCAACAGATACGCAGTATTTT | CASSSSGGPTDTQYF
TRBJ2-7 | 16 | . | TRBV4-1 | . | TGCGCCAGCAGCCAAGATGAGGGCACTGGAGCCTACGAGCAGTACTTC | CASSQDEGTGAYEQYF
TRBJ1-4 | 16 | TRBD1 | TRBV6-5 | . | TGTGCCAGCAGTTACAACAGCAGGGGGGGGAATGAAAAACTGTTTTTT | CASSYNSRGGNEKLFF
TRBJ1-1 | 15 | TRBD1 | TRBV7-3 | . | TGTGCCAGCAGCCCAAGGGACAGGGGGAACACTGAAGCTTTCTTT | CASSPRDRGNTEAFF